This is a list of T cell receptor beta chains from one sample in a study of immune evolution from preneoplasia to lung adenocarcinoma. TCRdb keeps only in-frame clones here, not all; method: immunoSEQ multiplex PCR. The sample includes thousands of clones, 76% of them seen just once. Sample: FFPE minimally invasive lung adenocarcinoma tissue. These receptors came from a person aged 70 to 85 with lung adenocarcinoma. Both conserved end residues are trimmed from each CDR3. Fields, in order: CDR3 protein, V gene, J gene.

CDR3 protein: ASRTESNQPQH
V gene: TRBV6-1
J gene: TRBJ1-5

CDR3 protein: AARPEGSPTEAF
V gene: TRBV6-5
J gene: TRBJ1-1

CDR3 protein: ASSPILLQLTEAF
V gene: TRBV6-5
J gene: TRBJ1-1

CDR3 protein: ASGRDRVGTQY
V gene: TRBV12-5
J gene: TRBJ2-5

CDR3 protein: ASSLPGSYEQY
V gene: TRBV27
J gene: TRBJ2-7

CDR3 protein: ASSDSGSYEQY
V gene: TRBV5-3
J gene: TRBJ2-7

CDR3 protein: ASGLGTGNYEQY
V gene: TRBV12-5
J gene: TRBJ2-7

CDR3 protein: ASSPWGQQETQY
V gene: TRBV7-9
J gene: TRBJ2-5

CDR3 protein: ASSIARGSNTGELF
V gene: TRBV19
J gene: TRBJ2-2

CDR3 protein: SGILGLGTEAF
V gene: TRBV29-1
J gene: TRBJ1-1

CDR3 protein: ASSPDRGREAF
V gene: TRBV14
J gene: TRBJ1-1

CDR3 protein: ASGPGDTGNTIY
V gene: TRBV12-5
J gene: TRBJ1-3

CDR3 protein: ASSQDRQVRYEQY
V gene: TRBV4-2
J gene: TRBJ2-7

CDR3 protein: ASSPDRGYGYT
V gene: TRBV19
J gene: TRBJ1-2

CDR3 protein: ASSLGQLNSPLH
V gene: TRBV6-1
J gene: TRBJ1-6

CDR3 protein: ASSTSGGGNQPQH
V gene: TRBV7-9
J gene: TRBJ1-5

CDR3 protein: ATSPSSGRGYT
V gene: TRBV15
J gene: TRBJ1-2

CDR3 protein: ASRNSGGAFETQY
V gene: TRBV5-1
J gene: TRBJ2-5

CDR3 protein: ASSQGLAGAYEQY
V gene: TRBV19
J gene: TRBJ2-7

CDR3 protein: ASSLQGGVQY
V gene: TRBV10-1
J gene: TRBJ2-7

CDR3 protein: ASSFGRSNQPQH
V gene: TRBV28
J gene: TRBJ1-5

CDR3 protein: ASSLEAYSYNEQF
V gene: TRBV5-1
J gene: TRBJ2-1

CDR3 protein: ASSQAGTAKNIQY
V gene: TRBV5-1
J gene: TRBJ2-4

CDR3 protein: ASSEGLATDTQY
V gene: TRBV11-2
J gene: TRBJ2-3

CDR3 protein: ASSLDSAYEQY
V gene: TRBV7-9
J gene: TRBJ2-7

CDR3 protein: AWSTSGKFGETQY
V gene: TRBV30
J gene: TRBJ2-5

CDR3 protein: ASSLGASGNNEQF
V gene: TRBV11-3
J gene: TRBJ2-1